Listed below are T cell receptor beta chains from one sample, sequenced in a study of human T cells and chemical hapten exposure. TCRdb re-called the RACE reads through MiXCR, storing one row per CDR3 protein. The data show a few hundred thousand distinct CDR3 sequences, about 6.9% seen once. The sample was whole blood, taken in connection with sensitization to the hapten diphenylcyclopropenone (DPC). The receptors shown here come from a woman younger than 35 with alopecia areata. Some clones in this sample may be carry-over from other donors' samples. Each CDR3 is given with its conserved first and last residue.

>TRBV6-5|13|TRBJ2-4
CASNPRDVNIQYF
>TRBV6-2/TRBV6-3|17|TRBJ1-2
CASSYRGLGALNYGYTF
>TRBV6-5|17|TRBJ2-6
CASSLAPGTSGANVLTF
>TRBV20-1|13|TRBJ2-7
CSASSAALGEQYF
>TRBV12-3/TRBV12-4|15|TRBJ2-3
CASTSGTGYTDTQYF
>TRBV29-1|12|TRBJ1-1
CSVVRSAAEAFF
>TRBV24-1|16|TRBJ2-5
CATSDFRDRGVETQYF
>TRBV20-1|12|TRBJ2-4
CSARVAGNIQYF
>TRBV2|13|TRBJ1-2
CASSGTGPGGYTF
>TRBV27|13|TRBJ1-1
CASSLSQRAEAFF
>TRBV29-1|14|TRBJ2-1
CSVEGQASYNEQFF
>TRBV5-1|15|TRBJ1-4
CASSLPDPTNEKLFF
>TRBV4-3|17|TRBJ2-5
CASSQERDFDGGETQYF
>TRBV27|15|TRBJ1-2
CASSSTGVSNYGYTF
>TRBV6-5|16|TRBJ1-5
CATDERDKKPNQPQHF
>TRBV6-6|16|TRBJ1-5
CASSYGTGMSNQPQHF
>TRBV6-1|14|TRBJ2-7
CASSARGVSYEQYF
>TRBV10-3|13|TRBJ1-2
CAISEDRAADYTF
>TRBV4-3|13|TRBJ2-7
CASSQGAFGEQYF
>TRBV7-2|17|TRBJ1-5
CASSLIWGQWSNQPQHF
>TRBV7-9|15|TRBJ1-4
CASSSAGTGNEKLFF
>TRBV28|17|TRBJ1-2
CASSSTAHPRSRYGYTF
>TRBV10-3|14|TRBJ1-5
CATWGGGIEQPQHF
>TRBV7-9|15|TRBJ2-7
CASSSPNRGDPEQYF
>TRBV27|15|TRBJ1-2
CASIRRIPFFYGYTF
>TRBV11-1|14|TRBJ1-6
CASSPYAGVSPLHF
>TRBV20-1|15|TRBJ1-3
CSARDPRGEGNTIYF